This TCR beta chain stems from a study of identical twins. Overall study results and limits: Sharing of beta out-of-frame sequences by twins showed a weaker excess.

There are a few counts of this clonotype. Antigen specificity is unknown. Germline V gene data show CDR1 as SEHNR and CDR2 as FQNEAQ (reference sequence). V gave up 0 bases and J gave up 0 bases, with 8 bases separating them. This CDR3 is built from 15 residues. It was template switching that added a universal primer site, and there were unique molecular identifiers on the cDNA. One entry per CDR3 protein results from TCRdb running MiXCR on the 5' RACE reads. Seen here are around 340,000 distinct CDR3 sequences, 9% to 15% observed once, and the top ten hold 7.2%. The same data also went into a second study, on yellow fever vaccine responses in identical twins.

This clonotype originated in a woman aged 18 to 35 in good health. Sample: CD8+ T cells sorted from blood. This sequence joins TRBV7-9 and TRBJ1-1, with D perhaps matching TRBD1 (6 bases). The CDR3 sequence is CASSLAQGLNTEAFF. The CDR3 bases are TGTGCCAGCAGCTTAGCCCAGGGGCTGAACACTGAAGCTTTCTTT.